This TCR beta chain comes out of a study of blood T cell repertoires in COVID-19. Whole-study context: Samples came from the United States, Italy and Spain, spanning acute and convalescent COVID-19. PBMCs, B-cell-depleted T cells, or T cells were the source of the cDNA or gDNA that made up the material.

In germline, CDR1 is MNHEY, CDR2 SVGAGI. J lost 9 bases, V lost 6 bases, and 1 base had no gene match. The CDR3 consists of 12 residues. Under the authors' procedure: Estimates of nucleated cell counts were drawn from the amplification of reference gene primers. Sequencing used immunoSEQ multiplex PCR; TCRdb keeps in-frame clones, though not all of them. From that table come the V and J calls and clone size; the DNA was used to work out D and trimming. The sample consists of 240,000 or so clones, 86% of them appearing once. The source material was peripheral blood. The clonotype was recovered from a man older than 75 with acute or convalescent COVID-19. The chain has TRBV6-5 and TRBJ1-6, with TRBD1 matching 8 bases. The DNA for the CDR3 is TGTGCCAGCAGCGACAGGGGTTCACCCCTCCACTTT. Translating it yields CASSDRGSPLHF.